This TCR beta chain was captured by sequencing in a study of blood T cell repertoires in COVID-19. Study overall: Acute and convalescent COVID-19 specimens originated in the United States, Italy and Spain. PBMCs, B-cell-depleted T cells, or T cells provided the cDNA or gDNA that made up the material.

The Seattle site enrolled patients during active infection and followed them longitudinally. Authors' methods: The assay estimated nucleated cells by amplifying reference gene primers. Assay: immunoSEQ multiplex PCR; the TCRdb copy retains only in-frame clones and omits some. From that table come the V and J calls and clone size; the DNA was used to work out D and trimming. Of 350,000 to 450,000 clones detected, 70% to 90% appear once; the ten largest clones hold about 1.6%. What was sequenced was peripheral blood. This TCR came from a woman in her forties with COVID-19, enrolled during active disease.

The CDR3: CATSDSALADYTQYF. CDR3 coding DNA: TGTGCCACCAGTGATTCGGCACTAGCGGACTATACGCAGTATTTT. The chain uses TRBV24-1 and TRBJ2-3; TRBD2 agrees at 8 bases. V lost 2 bases and J lost 7; bases outside the gene matches: 7. The germline V gene encodes CDR1 KGHDR and CDR2 SFDVKD. The CDR3 has 15 amino acids.